One and the same sample provided the 9 T cell receptor beta chains below, sequenced in a study of Graves' ophthalmopathy and Graves' hyperthyroidism. Amplification of the TCR beta CDR3 regions used RNA transcripts (as template). Second-round multiplex PCR came after a first-round RT-PCR that employed HTBI primers. A single record per CDR3 protein comes from TCRdb applying MiXCR to the multiplex PCR reads. This sample has 1 million to 1.3 million distinct CDR3 sequences; less than 45% occur once, and the top ten carry 8.5% to 14%. The specimen was peripheral blood or thyroid tissue (not recorded which). These receptors originate from an adult man with Graves' hyperthyroidism.

This clonotype has more than one count but fewer than ten. This chain joins TRBV15 and TRBJ1-4; D is perhaps TRBD1 (5 bases). With 0 bases removed from V and 4 bases from J, the gap between germline ends came to 18 bases. The CDR3 contains 18 residues. Germline V gives CDR1 LNHNV, CDR2 YYDKDF (reference sequence). The CDR3 DNA reads as TGTGCCACCAGCAGAGACGGGGGATTCGTGCTTGGTAATGAAAAACTGTTTTTT. Its protein is CATSRDGGFVLGNEKLFF.

This clonotype was counted many times. The J gene is TRBJ2-7, the V gene TRBV2; D not resolved. The germline gives CDR1 SNHLY, CDR2 FYNNEI. The CDR3 loop spans 11 amino acids. Trimming removed 6 bases from V and 3 bases from J, with 6 bases in between. CDR3 loop: CASRRFYEQYF. CDR3 coding DNA: TGTGCCAGCAGGAGATTCTACGAGCAGTACTTC.

As to this clonotype: This sequence may be a read error, since a much larger clone differs from it by one base. The J gene is TRBJ1-1, the V gene TRBV6-1; possibly TRBD1 for D (5 bases). This CDR3 contains 14 residues. Germline CDR1 is MNHNS and CDR2 is SASEGT. DNA of the CDR3: TGTGCCAGCATTGAAGCAGGGCGTAACACTGAAGCTTTCTTT. Translation: CASIEAGRNTEAFF.

The table lists this clonotype with a few counts. The chain recombines TRBV6-5 with TRBJ2-2; TRBD1 aligns across 7 bases. This CDR3 has 15 residues. Germline CDR1 and CDR2: MNHEY and SVGAGI. V gave up 7 bases and J gave up 0 bases; unmatched junction bases: 5. This chain's CDR3 is CASTLGTANTGELFF. The DNA of the CDR3 is TGTGCCAGCACCCTCGGGACAGCGAACACCGGGGAGCTGTTTTTT.

The J gene is TRBJ2-3, the V gene TRBV7-9; the D gene is possibly TRBD2 (6 bases). This CDR3 is 14 amino acids long. V was shortened by 2 bases and J by 3 bases, with 9 bases between the two germline ends. CDR1 and CDR2 from the germline V gene are SEHNR and FQNEAQ (reference sequence). CDR3 DNA: TGTGCCAGCAGCTTACTAAGCGGGACAGATACGCAGTATTTT. Protein: CASSLLSGTDTQYF.

The V and J genes are TRBV2 and TRBJ2-5, with a possible D match to TRBD2 (6 bases). The V end was cut by 1 base, the J end by 3 bases, with 9 bases between. CDR3 length: 14 amino acids. The germline CDR1 and CDR2 sequences are SNHLY and FYNNEI. Written as DNA, the CDR3 is TGTGCCAGCAGTGAAGTTTTAGCGGAAGAGACCCAGTACTTC. It yields the protein CASSEVLAEETQYF.

This clonotype has at least ten counts. The V gene is TRBV6-6, the J gene TRBJ1-2; no definite D call. V gave up 5 bases and J gave up 2 bases, with 12 bases separating them. CDR3 size: 14 residues. The germline V gene encodes CDR1 MNHNY and CDR2 SVGAGI (reference sequence). The CDR3 loop is CASSPDSINYGYTF. The CDR3 region has the DNA TGTGCCAGCAGTCCCGACTCGATAAACTATGGCTACACCTTC.

This clonotype has ten or more counts. This chain uses TRBV29-1 with TRBJ2-2; D call uncertain. Trimming took 3 bases from V and 6 from J, leaving 14 bases between them. Germline values: CDR1 SQVTM, CDR2 ANQGSEA. The CDR3 loop spans 14 amino acids. The CDR3 DNA follows: TGCAGCGTTGAGGCAGGAGAAGCGCCCGGGGAGCTGTTTTTT. This encodes CSVEAGEAPGELFF.

The chain joins TRBV12-3 or TRBV12-4 to TRBJ1-4, with no clear D. V was pared by 7 bases and J by 7 bases, with 13 bases between. This CDR3 region has 13 residues. Here the CDR3 DNA reads TGTGCCAGCAAGGGTCGACCCGGTGAAAAACTGTTTTTT. This sequence encodes CASKGRPGEKLFF.